Listed below are T cell receptor beta chains from one sample, sequenced in a study of shared clonotypes between healthy human individuals. This table comes from immunoSEQ multiplex PCR, and its TCRdb copy is limited to in-frame clones, with some not included. This sample yields around 2,000,000 clones, of which approximately 94% are seen a single time; about 1.5% belongs to the top ten. Sequences were obtained from naive CD8+ T cells from PBMCs. The origin of the receptors is a man aged 18 to 35 in good health. Some clones in this sample may be carry-over from other donors' samples. Both conserved end residues are part of each CDR3. D genes are given only for firm matches. Where a row states a size, it is once, few, many or the class of an expanded clone; other rows omit it.

>NA|TRBV5-1|NA|TRBJ2-1
TGCGCCAGCAGATCGGCGGCAAGCTCCTACAATGAGCAGTTCTTC
CASRSAASSYNEQFF
>NA|TRBV27|NA|TRBJ2-7
TGTGCCAGCAGTTTGGGCAGGGGAGCCTACGAGCAGTACTTC
CASSLGRGAYEQYF
>NA|TRBV29-1|NA|TRBJ2-7
TGCAGCGTTGGGGCCGGGCCCGCCTACGAGCAGTACTTC
CSVGAGPAYEQYF
>NA|TRBV27|NA|TRBJ2-1
TGTGCCAGCAGTGCCGTATTCAGCGACCATTACAATGAGCAGTTCTTC
CASSAVFSDHYNEQFF
>NA|TRBV27|NA|TRBJ2-6
TGTGCCAGCCGCGTCTCTGGGGCCAACGTCCTGACTTTC
CASRVSGANVLTF
>NA|TRBV2|NA|TRBJ2-7
TGTGCCAGCAGTGAAGGGTTAGCCTACGAGCAGTACTTC
CASSEGLAYEQYF
>TRBD1|TRBV5-6|NA|TRBJ1-2
TGTGCCAGCAGACGTACCGGACAGGGTGGCTATGGCTACACCTTC
CASRRTGQGGYGYTF
>TRBD2|TRBV6-4|NA|TRBJ2-3
TGTGCCAGCAGTGACTCCGGGAGGGTAGGGACAGATACGCAGTATTTT
CASSDSGRVGTDTQYF
>NA|TRBV30|NA|TRBJ2-3
TGTGCCTGGAGTGTCGGGCTTACGCAGTATTTT
CAWSVGLTQYF
>NA|TRBV6-5|once|TRBJ2-7
TGTGCCAGCAGTTCCCCCCCGGAGCAGTACTTC
CASSSPPEQYF
>TRBD1|TRBV11-2|once|TRBJ1-5
TGTGCCAGCAGCTTAGAAGGGGGCCAATCTTGGGGCCAGCCCCAGCATTTT
CASSLEGGQSWGQPQHF
>NA|TRBV19|NA|TRBJ1-5
TGTGCCAGCGGGGCGGGCAGCCGTCTAATGCCCCAGCATTTT
CASGAGSRLMPQHF
>TRBD2|TRBV11-3|NA|TRBJ2-7
TGTGCCAGCAGCTCTAGCGGATACGAGCAGTACTTC
CASSSSGYEQYF
>TRBD1|TRBV5-6|NA|TRBJ2-3
TGTGCCAGCAGCTTGAGGACAGGTGTTGTCAGTGACACAGATACGCAGTATTTT
CASSLRTGVVSDTDTQYF
>NA|TRBV5-6|NA|TRBJ2-1
TGTGCCAGCAGCGTGGAGGGGGCCTCCTACAATGAGCAGTTCTTC
CASSVEGASYNEQFF
>TRBD2|TRBV28|NA|TRBJ2-7
TGTGCCAGCAGTTTGGACCTAGCGGGGAACTACGAGCAGTACTTC
CASSLDLAGNYEQYF
>NA|TRBV28|NA|TRBJ1-3
TGTGCCAGCAGCCCCCCTCTTTCTGGAAACACCATATATTTT
CASSPPLSGNTIYF
>NA|TRBV6-4|NA|TRBJ2-1
TGTGCCAGCAGTGACATGGCGGGGTCCTACAATGAGCAGTTCTTC
CASSDMAGSYNEQFF
>NA|TRBV19|NA|TRBJ1-4
TGTGCCAGTAGTATAGTTCAGTCAACTAATGAAAAACTGTTTTTT
CASSIVQSTNEKLFF
>NA|TRBV6-5|NA|TRBJ2-1
TGTGCCAGCAGTTACTCTGTCGGGAGCCTTTCGAATGAGCAGTTCTTC
CASSYSVGSLSNEQFF
>NA|TRBV10-3|NA|TRBJ1-2
TGTGCCACGGGGGGACCAGCCGGCGGTAACTATGGCTACACCTTC
CATGGPAGGNYGYTF
>TRBD1|TRBV5-1|NA|TRBJ1-2
TGCGCCAGCAGCTTAGAGGACCGGGACAGTTCCTATGGCTACACCTTC
CASSLEDRDSSYGYTF
>NA|TRBV7-8|NA|TRBJ2-7
TGTGCCAGCAGCCCCAACCGGGACGGCTACGAGCAGTACTTC
CASSPNRDGYEQYF
>TRBD2|TRBV9|NA|TRBJ2-5
TGTGCCAGCAGCGTAGGTTCTTTGGGTGGCGGGAGCTTATCTGAGACCCAGTACTTC
CASSVGSLGGGSLSETQYF
>TRBD1|TRBV7-9|NA|TRBJ2-7
TGTGCCAGCAGCTGGTTTGGGACAGGAACCTACGAGCAGTACTTC
CASSWFGTGTYEQYF
>TRBD2|TRBV27|NA|TRBJ2-5
TGTGCCAGCAGTTTATTGGGGCTAGCGGGAGGGAGTGGAGAGACCCAGTACTTC
CASSLLGLAGGSGETQYF
>NA|TRBV27|NA|TRBJ2-1
TGTGCCAGCAGTTTATTTGTCCCTAAGCTCGATGAGCAGTTCTTC
CASSLFVPKLDEQFF
>NA|TRBV11-2|NA|TRBJ2-5
TGTGCCAGCAGCTTAGAGAGCAGACCTCAAGAGACCCAGTACTTC
CASSLESRPQETQYF
>NA|TRBV6-1|NA|TRBJ2-1
TGTGCCAGCGTCGGGATGCTACTACTCGATGAGCAGTTCTTC
CASVGMLLLDEQFF
>TRBD2|TRBV28|NA|TRBJ2-7
TGTGCCAGCAGAGAAGCGGGACTCGGGGACGAGCAGTACTTC
CASREAGLGDEQYF
>NA|TRBV27|NA|TRBJ2-3
TGTGCCAGCAGTTCCCCTCTTGTCTCAGATACGCAGTATTTT
CASSSPLVSDTQYF